Below, 15 T cell receptor beta chains from the same sample are listed, as sequenced in a study of control samples from healthy donors and cancer patients. Method: immunoSEQ multiplex PCR; TCRdb's copy keeps in-frame clones and lacks some. This table holds 74,000 or so clones, 89% found once. Sequences were obtained from blood. These receptors came from a man aged 50 to 60 in good health.

The rearrangement uses TRBV6-4 and TRBJ1-3; TRBD1 is a possible D gene (6 bases). Per germline, CDR1 MRHNA and CDR2 SNTAGT. The V end was cut by 2 bases, the J end by 0 bases, with 14 bases between. This CDR3 region has 17 residues. Written as DNA, the CDR3 is TGTGCCAGCAGTGACGTACCCCGGGACACCTCTGGAAACACCATATATTTT. Encoded protein: CASSDVPRDTSGNTIYF.

The chain employs TRBV29-1 and TRBJ1-1, with D possibly being TRBD1 (6 bases). This CDR3 spans 12 amino acids. V lost 7 bases and J lost 5, with 14 bases in between. Germline V gene lookup returns CDR1 SQVTM and CDR2 ANQGSEA. CDR3 region: CSGGGGGTEAFF. The CDR3 region has the DNA TGCAGCGGAGGGGGAGGAGGTACTGAAGCTTTCTTT. Using reference TRBV29-1 and TRBJ1-1 for the parts outside the CDR3, the full variable domain is SAVISQKPSRDICQRGTSLTIQCQVDSQVTMMFWYRQQPGQSLTLIATANQGSEATYESGFVIDKFPISRPNLTFSTLTVSNMSPEDSSIYLCSGGGGGTEAFFGQGTRLTVV.

V gene TRBV7-9 combines with J gene TRBJ1-5; TRBD1 matches 8 bases. Trimming at V came to 5 bases and at J to 6 bases, leaving 9 bases not matched to a gene. Germline V gives CDR1 SEHNR, CDR2 FQNEAQ (reference sequence). The CDR3 extends over 15 amino acids. The chain's CDR3 is CASSAQGAAAQPQHF. CDR3 in DNA: TGTGCCAGCAGCGCGCAGGGGGCGGCGGCTCAGCCCCAGCATTTT.

This chain uses TRBV19 with TRBJ2-7; D possibly corresponds to TRBD1 (6 bases). Trimming stripped 3 bases from V and 2 bases from J, with 14 bases between. Germline values: CDR1 LNHDA, CDR2 SQIVND (reference sequence). The CDR3 extends over 15 amino acids. In DNA form, the CDR3 reads TGTGCCAGTAGTATGCCAGGGGAATTCGCCTACGAGCAGTACTTC. This codes for CASSMPGEFAYEQYF.

The chain uses TRBV27 and TRBJ1-1; 7 positions match TRBD1. Germline CDR1 and CDR2: MNHEY and SMNVEV (reference sequence). The CDR3 contains 13 residues. V lost 10 bases, J lost 0 bases, and 5 bases stayed unmatched. In DNA form, the CDR3 reads TGTGCCACGTCGGGACAGCTGAACACTGAAGCTTTCTTT. Encoded protein: CATSGQLNTEAFF.

This clone was picked up one time. The chain uses TRBV7-2 and TRBJ2-7, with D perhaps TRBD2 (5 bases). The CDR3 loop spans 11 amino acids. CDR1 is SGHTA and CDR2 is FQGNSA in the germline V gene. The ends were cut back, 8 bases at V and 2 bases at J, with 7 bases in the middle. CDR3 in amino acids: CASSGAYEQYF. Written as DNA, the CDR3 is TGTGCCAGCTCCGGGGCCTACGAGCAGTACTTC.

The chain combines TRBV5-4 with TRBJ1-1; no clear D gene. V lost 0 bases, J lost 0 bases, and 6 bases lay in between. The CDR3 is 14 residues long. Germline lookup yields CDR1 SGHNT and CDR2 YYREEE (reference sequence). In DNA, the CDR3 is TGTGCCAGCAGCTTGGTTCAGATGAACACTGAAGCTTTCTTT. Translated: CASSLVQMNTEAFF.

The V and J genes are TRBV5-1 and TRBJ1-3; 7 bases align to TRBD1. The germline CDR1 and CDR2 sequences are SGHRS and YFSETQ. The CDR3 contains 14 residues. Unmatched junction bases numbered 3, after V lost 3 bases and J lost 3 bases. CDR3 in amino acids: CASSSTGVGNTIYF. In DNA, the CDR3 is TGCGCCAGCAGCTCCACAGGGGTTGGAAACACCATATATTTT.

The chain is built from TRBV24-1 and TRBJ2-3, with a tentative D call TRBD1 (6 bases). The CDR3 covers 13 residues. Germline V gives CDR1 KGHDR, CDR2 SFDVKD. Trimming removed 3 bases at V and 3 bases at J, with 6 bases between. CDR3 DNA sequence: TGTGCCACCAGTGATACAGGGACAGATACGCAGTATTTT. This gives the protein CATSDTGTDTQYF.

The chain joins TRBV5-1 to TRBJ1-3; unclear D gene. V lost 3 bases to trimming and J lost 4 bases, with 11 bases between them. The CDR3 runs to 14 residues. Per the germline V gene, CDR1 is SGHRS and CDR2 is YFSETQ. This chain's CDR3 is CASSSAGDGNTIYF. Here the CDR3 DNA reads TGCGCCAGCAGCTCGGCAGGTGACGGAAACACCATATATTTT.

V and J are TRBV7-9 and TRBJ2-7; no firm D call. Trimming took 3 bases from V and 2 from J, leaving 11 bases between them. The CDR3 consists of 14 residues. Germline V gives CDR1 SEHNR, CDR2 FQNEAQ (reference sequence). This CDR3 reads CASSFAPAAYEQYF. CDR3 bases: TGTGCCAGCAGCTTCGCCCCAGCAGCCTACGAGCAGTACTTC. Supplemented by reference TRBV7-9 and TRBJ2-7, the full variable domain reads DTGVSQNPRHKITKRGQNVTFRCDPISEHNRLYWYRQTLGQGPEFLTYFQNEAQLEKSRLLSDRFSAERPKGSFSTLEIQRTEQGDSAMYLCASSFAPAAYEQYFGPGTRLTVT.

The chain employs TRBV7-8 and TRBJ1-2; 8 bases align to TRBD1. The CDR3 is made up of 14 amino acids. The V gene end was trimmed by 5 bases and the J gene end by 1 base; junction bases not matched to a gene: 3. CDR1 is SGHVS and CDR2 is FQNEAQ in the germline V gene. CDR3 loop: CASSRDRGNYGYTF. As DNA, the CDR3 is TGTGCCAGCAGCCGAGACAGGGGTAACTATGGCTACACCTTC.

This rearrangement joins TRBV2 to TRBJ2-7; D might be TRBD2 (6 bases). Trimming removed 6 bases from V and 6 bases from J, with 18 bases in between. CDR1 is SNHLY, CDR2 FYNNEI, per germline. This CDR3 contains 14 residues. CDR3 loop: CASSLRGLVGEQYF. In DNA, the CDR3 is TGTGCCAGCAGCTTGCGGGGCCTGGTGGGCGAGCAGTACTTC.

The chain combines TRBV20-1 with TRBJ1-1; D is undetermined. CDR3 length: 10 residues. Per germline, CDR1 DFQATT and CDR2 SNEGSKA (reference sequence). V lost 6 bases and J 2 bases, leaving 4 bases between the germline ends. The CDR3 DNA reads TGCAGTGCGTCTAACACTGAAGCTTTCTTT. This encodes CSASNTEAFF.

This rearrangement joins TRBV10-3 to TRBJ2-5; TRBD1 matches 9 bases. Trimming removed 6 bases from V and 5 bases from J; junction bases left unmatched: 7. Germline V gene sequence: CDR1 ENHRY, CDR2 SYGVKD. This CDR3 region has 14 residues. This chain's CDR3 is CAIRGTGSVETQYF. The CDR3 DNA reads TGTGCCATCAGGGGGACAGGGAGCGTGGAGACCCAGTACTTC.